These 16 T cell receptor beta chains originate from one sample sequenced in a study of T cells in women clearing cervical HPV infection. Using immunoSEQ multiplex PCR, the repertoire was profiled, and TCRdb retains in-frame clones only, with some absent. This table holds roughly 32,000 clones. The specimen was blood buffy coat. All receptors come from a woman aged 18-70 years with a cervical HPV16 infection that either progressed to CIN3+ or cleared (not recorded which).

In the case of this clone: The sequence runs out 3 residues before the end of the CDR3; the remainder is reconstructed from the germline J gene. The chain has TRBV2 and TRBJ2-2; a weak D match, TRBD1 (6 bases). Germline V gene sequence: CDR1 SNHLY, CDR2 FYNNEI. There are 14 residues in the CDR3. Trimming removed 6 bases from V and 4 bases from J, with 12 bases in between. The CDR3 is CASSRTATTGELFF. CDR3 DNA (partial): TGTGCCAGCAGCCGGACAGCGACCACCGGGGAG.

Partial CDR3 DNA: TGCAGTGCTACTCCCCGGGACACTTATTACGAG. Residues: CSATPRDTYYE. The whole CDR3 region reads CSATPRDTYYEQYF. This sequence joins TRBV20-1 and TRBJ2-7, with D perhaps TRBD1 (6 bases). Read data end 3 residues before the CDR3 end; the end is taken from the germline J gene. V was cut by 4 bases and J by 4 bases, with 17 bases left in between. The CDR3 is 14 residues long. CDR1 and CDR2 from the germline V gene are DFQATT and SNEGSKA (reference sequence).

Turning to this clone: The CDR3 goes on 3 residues after the read ends, and that part is filled in from the germline J gene. The chain recombines TRBV7-3 with TRBJ2-5; 12 nucleotides align to TRBD1. Germline assignment: CDR1 SGHTA and CDR2 FQGTGA. V was clipped by 5 bases and J by 4 bases; unmatched bases: 8. The CDR3 consists of 16 residues. The sequenced part of the CDR3 DNA is TGTGCCAGCAGCCCCGGGACAGGGGGCGCTGGAGAGACC. Translation gives CASSPGTGGAGET. The full CDR3 is CASSPGTGGAGETQYF.

In regard to this clone: Read data end 3 residues before the CDR3 end; the end is taken from the germline J gene. This chain joins TRBV12-3 or TRBV12-4 and TRBJ2-2; no clear D. This CDR3 comprises 13 residues. The V end was cut by 5 bases, the J end by 5 bases, with 9 bases between. The part of the CDR3 DNA that was read is TGTGCCAGCAGTCCTAGTCCGACCGGGGAG. Its translation: CASSPSPTGE. The full CDR3 protein reads CASSPSPTGELFF.

For this clone: The CDR3 goes on 3 residues after the read ends, and that part is filled in from the germline J gene. V usage is TRBV12-3 or TRBV12-4 and J usage is TRBJ2-1, with D perhaps TRBD2 (6 bases). There are 18 residues in the CDR3. The V and J ends lost 5 bases and 5 bases respectively, with 25 bases between them. The sequenced CDR3 bases are TGTGCCAGCAGTCCGAACCGGAAAGCGGGCACTTTTCACAATGAG. Its protein product is CASSPNRKAGTFHNE. The entire CDR3 protein is CASSPNRKAGTFHNEQFF.

Of note for this clone: The read terminates 3 residues before the CDR3 end, so the remaining end is supplied by the germline J gene. J is TRBJ1-2 and V is TRBV19; D unresolved. The CDR3 is 15 amino acids. In germline, CDR1 is LNHDA, CDR2 SQIVND (reference sequence). The CDR3 region is CASSITGEPYYDYTF. CDR3 DNA, as far as it was read: TGTGCCAGTAGTATCACCGGGGAACCTTACTACGAC.

This chain's CDR3 is CAGDPGTGYEKLFF. The CDR3 DNA, read in part, is TGTGCCGGGGATCCCGGGACAGGGTATGAAAAA. The chain joins TRBV30 to TRBJ1-4; 9 bases map to TRBD1. Read sequence stops 3 residues before the CDR3 end, and the germline J gene provides the missing end. This CDR3 is 14 amino acids long. CDR1 and CDR2 from the germline V gene are GTSNPN and SVGIG (reference sequence). The J segment lost 6 bases and the V segment lost 8 bases, leaving 10 bases of the junction unmatched.

Turning to this clone: The CDR3 end falls 3 residues outside the read, so it is completed with the germline J gene. The rearrangement joins TRBV7-6 to TRBJ1-2; D call uncertain. The V gene's germline CDR1 is SGHVS and CDR2 FNYEAQ. There are 16 residues in the CDR3. Partial CDR3 DNA: TGTGCCAGCAGCTTCCTCATACCGGGAAGCGGCAACGAC. Its protein is CASSFLIPGSGND. In full, the CDR3 reads CASSFLIPGSGNDYTF.

On this clone: The germline gene is not matched at one end of the junction; a read error may be the cause. Read sequence stops 3 residues before the CDR3 end, and the germline J gene provides the missing end. The chain uses TRBV7-6 and TRBJ1-2; tentatively, D is TRBD1 (5 bases). The CDR3 runs 15 residues. Germline-derived CDR1 and CDR2 are SGHVS and FNYEAQ. CDR3 region: CASNLVDSESYDYTF. The CDR3 DNA, read in part, is TGTGCCAGCAACTTAGTAGACAGTGAGTCCTACGAC.

Of note for this clone: Read coverage stops 3 residues before the CDR3 terminus; the germline J gene supplies the remainder. The chain employs TRBV11-3 and TRBJ1-3, with D perhaps TRBD1 (6 bases). CDR3 length equals 14 residues. Trimming stripped 3 bases from V and 3 bases from J, with 9 bases between. The germline V gene has CDR1 SGHNT and CDR2 YENEEA. CDR3 DNA (partial): TGTGCCAGCAGCTTCGCAGGGGATGGAAACACC. Residues: CASSFAGDGNT. The full-length CDR3 reads as CASSFAGDGNTIYF.

With respect to this clone: The read comes to an end 3 residues before the CDR3 does, leaving the germline J gene to fill in the end. The J gene is TRBJ2-3, the V gene TRBV5-5, with a possible D match to TRBD1 (6 bases). V was shortened by 0 bases and J by 4 bases, with 6 bases between the two germline ends. CDR3 length: 13 amino acids. From germline, CDR1 is SGHKS and CDR2 YYEKEE (reference sequence). CDR3 sequence: CASSLEGADTQYF. CDR3 DNA (partial): TGTGCCAGCAGCTTGGAGGGGGCAGATACG.

This clone registers medium-sized (0.01 to 0.1%) by frequency. Read sequence stops 3 residues before the CDR3 end, and the germline J gene provides the missing end. V is TRBV18 and J is TRBJ2-5, with TRBD1 matching 8 bases. The CDR3 runs to 14 residues. J gave up 5 bases and V 2 bases, and 4 bases lay outside the gene matches. Germline assignment: CDR1 KGHSH and CDR2 LQKENI. The covered CDR3 bases are TGTGCCAGCTCACCATCAGGGGGCCCTGAGACC. Translated, it gives CASSPSGGPET. The whole CDR3 region reads CASSPSGGPETQYF.

With regard to this clone: The read finishes 3 residues shy of the CDR3 end, and the germline J gene is used to complete it. The V call is TRBV2, the J call TRBJ2-4; TRBD1 might be the D (6 bases). This CDR3 has 13 residues. The V end was cut by 2 bases, the J end by 8 bases, with 10 bases between. Germline V gene sequence: CDR1 SNHLY, CDR2 FYNNEI. CDR3 sequence: CASSEQGSHIQYF. The part of the CDR3 DNA that was read is TGTGCCAGCAGTGAACAGGGGTCGCACATT.

Comments on this clone: The sequence runs out 3 residues before the end of the CDR3; the remainder is reconstructed from the germline J gene. The V call is TRBV7-9, the J call TRBJ2-7, with 7 bases lining up with TRBD1. Per germline, CDR1 SEHNR and CDR2 FQNEAQ (reference sequence). The CDR3 sequence is 15 residues long. Losses at the gene ends were 1 base for V and 3 bases for J; bases not matched to a gene: 6. CDR3: CASSLGGGAGYEQYF. The CDR3 DNA, read in part, is TGTGCCAGCAGCTTAGGAGGGGGCGCCGGCTACGAG.

To note about this clone: With the read ending 3 residues before the CDR3 end, the germline J gene is used to fill in that end. The chain links TRBV19 to TRBJ2-3, with a weak D call TRBD2 (5 bases). The CDR3 is 14 amino acids. Trimming took off 4 bases at V and 6 bases at J, with 14 bases between the two ends. Germline CDR1 LNHDA, CDR2 SQIVND (reference sequence). The CDR3 bases that were read are TGTGCCAGTAGTAGGCAGGACTCGGAGGATACG. It translates to CASSRQDSEDT. The full-length CDR3 reads as CASSRQDSEDTQYF. The whole variable domain, remainder taken from reference TRBV19 and TRBJ2-3, is DGGITQSPKYLFRKEGQNVTLSCEQNLNHDAMYWYRQDPGQGLRLIYYSQIVNDFQKGDIAEGYSVSREKKESFPLTVTSAQKNPTAFYLCASSRQDSEDTQYFGPGTRLTVL.

This clone counts as medium-sized by frequency. The read stops 3 residues short of the end of the CDR3; the missing end is completed from the germline J gene. The chain combines TRBV2 with TRBJ2-7; TRBD1 aligns across 8 bases. Looked up from germline, CDR1 is SNHLY and CDR2 is FYNNEI. The CDR3 is 12 residues long. V gave up 7 bases and J gave up 5 bases; unmatched junction bases: 4. CDR3 residues: CASNQDRDEQYF. The sequenced CDR3 bases are TGTGCCAGCAACCAGGACAGGGACGAG.